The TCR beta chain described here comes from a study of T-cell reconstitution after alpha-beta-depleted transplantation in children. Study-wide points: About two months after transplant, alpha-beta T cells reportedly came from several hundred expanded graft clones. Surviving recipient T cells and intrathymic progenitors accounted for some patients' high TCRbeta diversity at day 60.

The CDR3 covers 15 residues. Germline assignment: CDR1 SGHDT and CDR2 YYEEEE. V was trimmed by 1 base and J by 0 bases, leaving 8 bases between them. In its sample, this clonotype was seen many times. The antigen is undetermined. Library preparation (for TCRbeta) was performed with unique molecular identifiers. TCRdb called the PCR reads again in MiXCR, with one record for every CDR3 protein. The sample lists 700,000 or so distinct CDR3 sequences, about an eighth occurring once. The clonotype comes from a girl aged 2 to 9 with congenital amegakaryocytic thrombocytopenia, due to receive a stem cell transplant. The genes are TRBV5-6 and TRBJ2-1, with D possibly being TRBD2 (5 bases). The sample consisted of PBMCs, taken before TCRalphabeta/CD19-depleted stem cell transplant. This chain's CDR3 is CASSLLSDSYNEQFF. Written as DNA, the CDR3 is TGTGCCAGCAGCTTGCTTAGCGACTCCTACAATGAGCAGTTCTTC.